Detailed here is one TCR beta chain. The data were taken from a study of T cell responses to AZD1222 COVID-19 vaccine. Repertoires were generated with immunoSEQ multiplex PCR, while TCRdb's copy carries only in-frame clones and drops some. Among 100,000 to 130,000 clones listed, roughly 90% were seen once. The V end lost 0 bases, the J end lost 0 bases, and 6 bases lay between the germline ends. The CDR3 loop spans 15 amino acids. The germline V gene has CDR1 SGHRS and CDR2 YFSETQ. The rearrangement uses TRBV5-1 and TRBJ2-2; TRBD2 might be the D (5 bases). The receptor comes from an adult in good health. The sequencing used peripheral blood, collected on day 0 of AZD1222 vaccination. The CDR3 nucleotides read TGCGCCAGCAGCTTGGTACTAGCGAACACCGGGGAGCTGTTTTTT. The encoded protein is CASSLVLANTGELFF.